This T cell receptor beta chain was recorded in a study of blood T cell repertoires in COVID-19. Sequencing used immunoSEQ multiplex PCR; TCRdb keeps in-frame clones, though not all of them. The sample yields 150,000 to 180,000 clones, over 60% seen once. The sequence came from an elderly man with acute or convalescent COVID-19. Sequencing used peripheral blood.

CDR3 sequence: CASSQATRPQYF. As DNA, the CDR3 is TGTGCCAGCAGCCAGGCTACGAGGCCACAGTACTTC. The chain employs TRBV14 and TRBJ2-5; D gene uncertain. The CDR3 runs to 12 residues. V was clipped by 3 bases and J by 11 bases, with 13 bases between them. The germline CDR1 and CDR2 sequences are SGHDN and FVKESK.